This TCR beta chain came from a study of blood T cell repertoires in COVID-19. Study information: PBMCs, B-cell-depleted T cells, or T cells provided the cDNA or gDNA that made up the material.

In the original analysis: Amplification from reference gene primers served as the basis for estimated nucleated cell counts. Libraries were prepared by immunoSEQ multiplex PCR; TCRdb keeps only in-frame clonotypes and omits some of them. The V and J calls and clone size come from that table; D and trimming were worked out from the DNA. The data show around 67,000 clones, about nine tenths seen once. Germline trimming cut 6 bases from V and 3 bases from J; bases unmatched to any gene: 2. CDR3 length: 13 residues. The receptor comes from a man aged 45-65 years with active COVID-19. The specimen was peripheral blood. The V call is TRBV12-3 or TRBV12-4, the J call TRBJ2-5; 9 bases fit TRBD2. The CDR3 bases are TGTGCCAGCAGGGCTAGCGGGGAAGAGACCCAGTACTTC. Translation: CASRASGEETQYF.